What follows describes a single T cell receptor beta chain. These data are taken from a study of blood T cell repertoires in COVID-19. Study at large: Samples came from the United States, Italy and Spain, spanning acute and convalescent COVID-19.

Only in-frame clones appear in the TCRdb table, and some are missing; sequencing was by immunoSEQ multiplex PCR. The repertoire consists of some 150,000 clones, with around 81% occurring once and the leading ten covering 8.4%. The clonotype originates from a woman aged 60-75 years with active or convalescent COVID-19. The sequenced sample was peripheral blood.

The CDR3 sequence is CASSEGDTNYEQYF. The CDR3 nucleotides are TGTGCCAGCAGCGAGGGGGACACCAACTACGAGCAGTACTTC. The J gene is TRBJ2-7, the V gene TRBV9; a weak D match, TRBD1 (6 bases). Germline lookup yields CDR1 SGDLS and CDR2 YYNGEE. The CDR3 runs to 14 residues. V was shortened by 3 bases and J by 3 bases, with 13 bases between the two germline ends.